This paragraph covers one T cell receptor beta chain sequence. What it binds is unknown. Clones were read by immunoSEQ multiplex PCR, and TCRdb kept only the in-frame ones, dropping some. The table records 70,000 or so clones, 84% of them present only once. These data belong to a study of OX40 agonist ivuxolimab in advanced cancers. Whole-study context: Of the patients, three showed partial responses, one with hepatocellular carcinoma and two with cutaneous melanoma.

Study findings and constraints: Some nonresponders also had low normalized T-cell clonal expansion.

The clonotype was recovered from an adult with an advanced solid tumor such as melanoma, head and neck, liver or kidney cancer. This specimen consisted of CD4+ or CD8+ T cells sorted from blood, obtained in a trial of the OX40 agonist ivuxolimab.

The CDR3 DNA reads as TGTGCCAGCAGCTCTCGGGTGAACACTGAAGCTTTCTTT. Its protein is CASSSRVNTEAFF. The rearrangement joins TRBV5-5 to TRBJ1-1, with unresolved D. Germline V gene data show CDR1 as SGHKS and CDR2 as YYEKEE (reference sequence). The CDR3 sequence is 13 residues long. V gave up 3 bases and J gave up 0 bases, with 6 bases separating them.